The following is a T cell receptor beta chain sequence with its context. The CDR3 contains 13 residues. V was shortened by 1 base and J by 9 bases, with 12 bases between the two germline ends. CDR1 and CDR2 (germline): SGHTA, FQGNSA. This entry is derived from a study of blood T cells in healthy people across ages. With a J-beta primer mix and a sample-barcoded 5' primer, a second PCR ran about 7 to 11 cycles. TCRdb used MiXCR to reprocess the 5' RACE reads, holding one entry per CDR3 protein. The sample holds over a million distinct CDR3 sequences, 59% seen once. V usage is TRBV7-2 and J usage is TRBJ1-1, with unresolved D. The receptor was isolated from a man younger than 30 in good health. Specimen: blood. In DNA, the CDR3 is TGTGCCAGCAGCTTAGAGGGCAGAAACCAAGCTTTCTTT. Amino acid sequence: CASSLEGRNQAFF.